The 30 T cell receptor beta chains below come from one sample, sequenced in a study of shared clonotypes between healthy human individuals. Produced via immunoSEQ multiplex PCR; TCRdb's table is partial and in-frame only. This table has a few million clones, 85% to 95% appearing once. The specimen sequenced was naive CD4+ T cells from PBMCs. The subset: CD45RA+ positively selected. Receptors were obtained from a man younger than 30 in good health. Some clones in this sample may be carry-over from other donors' samples.

This clone came up once. The chain links TRBV18 to TRBJ1-6, with D uncertain. The CDR3 extends over 13 amino acids. CDR1 and CDR2 from the germline V gene are KGHSH and LQKENI. V was shortened by 3 bases and J by 5 bases, with 5 bases between the two germline ends. The CDR3 coding sequence is TGTGCCAGCTCACCGACCGATAATTCACCCCTCCACTTT. Amino acid sequence: CASSPTDNSPLHF.

The chain employs TRBV5-1 and TRBJ1-1, with a weak D call TRBD1 (6 bases). This CDR3 is 15 amino acids long. The germline V gene encodes CDR1 SGHRS and CDR2 YFSETQ. Trimming removed 0 bases at V and 4 bases at J, with 13 bases between. DNA of the CDR3: TGCGCCAGCAGCTTGGGTCCGGGGGCGCCCACTGAAGCTTTCTTT. This sequence encodes CASSLGPGAPTEAFF. The entire variable domain, with the rest obtained from reference TRBV5-1 and TRBJ1-1, is as follows: KAGVTQTPRYLIKTRGQQVTLSCSPISGHRSVSWYQQTPGQGLQFLFEYFSETQRNKGNFPGRFSGRQFSNSRSEMNVSTLELGDSALYLCASSLGPGAPTEAFFGQGTRLTVV.

V and J are TRBV28 and TRBJ1-3, with D possibly TRBD1 on 5 matching bases. CDR1 is MDHEN and CDR2 is SYDVKM in the germline V gene. V lost 10 bases, J lost 1 base, and 17 bases lay in between. The CDR3 is 15 residues long. CDR3 residues: CATNRGSFSGNTIYF. CDR3 DNA: TGTGCCACTAACCGGGGCAGCTTTTCTGGAAACACCATATATTTT.

The genes are TRBV27 and TRBJ1-1; TRBD1 aligns across 11 bases. Germline V lookup: CDR1 MNHEY, CDR2 SMNVEV (reference sequence). CDR3 size: 19 residues. J gave up 6 bases and V 3 bases, and 18 bases lay outside the gene matches. The CDR3 sequence: CASSLHGQGARLGGPEAFF. The CDR3 DNA sequence: TGTGCCAGCAGTTTGCATGGACAGGGGGCTCGGTTGGGGGGACCTGAAGCTTTCTTT.

The chain joins TRBV27 to TRBJ1-1; no firm D call. Germline CDR1 reads MNHEY; CDR2 reads SMNVEV (reference sequence). V lost 3 bases to trimming and J lost 2 bases, with 10 bases between them. The CDR3 loop spans 14 amino acids. The CDR3 nucleotides read TGTGCCAGCAGTTTGGTACACGCCAACACTGAAGCTTTCTTT. It encodes CASSLVHANTEAFF.

The chain employs TRBV7-9 and TRBJ2-2; D is uncertain. V lost 1 base, J lost 4 bases, and 13 bases lay in between. Germline assignment: CDR1 SEHNR and CDR2 FQNEAQ (reference sequence). The length of the CDR3 is 16 residues. The CDR3 is CASSLGSGSGTGELFF. CDR3 in DNA: TGTGCCAGCAGCTTAGGATCCGGGTCCGGCACCGGGGAGCTGTTTTTT.

The chain couples TRBV7-2 to TRBJ2-3, with D perhaps TRBD1 (6 bases). V was clipped by 1 base and J by 4 bases, with 15 bases between them. The CDR3 sequence is 16 residues long. Germline V gives CDR1 SGHTA, CDR2 FQGNSA. CDR3 sequence: CASSLGRGWGADTQYF. In nucleotides, the CDR3 is TGTGCCAGCAGCTTAGGAAGGGGGTGGGGCGCAGATACGCAGTATTTT.

The chain uses TRBV18 and TRBJ1-1; 9 nucleotides match TRBD1. Germline V gene data show CDR1 as KGHSH and CDR2 as LQKENI. The trim removed 6 bases at V and 8 bases at J, leaving 4 bases unmatched. The CDR3 runs to 12 residues. The CDR3 sequence is CASSNRGPEAFF. Written as DNA, the CDR3 is TGTGCCAGCTCGAACAGGGGGCCCGAAGCTTTCTTT. Using reference TRBV18 and TRBJ1-1 for the parts outside the CDR3, the full variable domain is NAGVMQNPRHLVRRRGQEARLRCSPMKGHSHVYWYRQLPEEGLKFMVYLQKENIIDESGMPKERFSAEFPKEGPSILRIQQVVRGDSAAYFCASSNRGPEAFFGQGTRLTVV.

The CDR3 sequence is CASSDQLNTEAFF. The CDR3 nucleotides are TGTGCCAGCAGTGACCAGTTGAACACTGAAGCTTTCTTT. The V and J genes are TRBV6-1 and TRBJ1-1, with unresolved D. V was clipped by 3 bases and J by 0 bases, with 5 bases between them. Germline CDR1 reads MNHNS; CDR2 reads SASEGT. This CDR3 contains 13 residues.

This clone was recorded only once. The V call is TRBV13, the J call TRBJ1-3; no clear D. V was clipped by 0 bases and J by 2 bases, with 11 bases between them. Per germline, CDR1 PRHDT and CDR2 FYEKMQ (reference sequence). The CDR3 sequence is 16 residues long. The CDR3 region is CASSLGLRLPGNTIYF. The DNA for the CDR3 is TGTGCCAGCAGCTTAGGCCTAAGGCTTCCTGGAAACACCATATATTTT.

The J gene is TRBJ2-1, the V gene TRBV28; D may match TRBD1 or TRBD2 (5 bases each). V was shortened by 6 bases and J by 0 bases, with 12 bases between the two germline ends. CDR1 and CDR2 (germline): MDHEN, SYDVKM. CDR3 length: 15 residues. The CDR3 sequence: CASRERGASYNEQFF. CDR3 bases: TGTGCCAGCAGGGAACGAGGGGCCTCCTACAATGAGCAGTTCTTC.

The chain is built from TRBV5-5 and TRBJ2-3; D possibly corresponds to TRBD2 (6 bases). CDR1 is SGHKS, CDR2 YYEKEE, per germline (reference sequence). V shed 4 bases and J shed 3 bases, with 15 bases lying between them. The CDR3 covers 15 residues. CDR3 residues: CASSPASVRTDTQYF. In DNA form, the CDR3 reads TGTGCCAGCAGCCCGGCTAGCGTAAGGACAGATACGCAGTATTTT.

The rearrangement uses TRBV28 and TRBJ2-7, with D unresolved. V shed 2 bases and J shed 2 bases, with 10 bases lying between them. The CDR3 has 14 amino acids. Per the germline V gene, CDR1 is MDHEN and CDR2 is SYDVKM. The CDR3 loop is CASSLIRKAYEQYF. The DNA for the CDR3 is TGTGCCAGCAGTTTAATTAGGAAGGCCTACGAGCAGTACTTC.

Points on this clone: This sample also contains other DNA sequences that code for the same CDR3. V usage is TRBV2 and J usage is TRBJ1-4, with unresolved D. The CDR3 is 12 amino acids. Trimming removed 1 base from V and 8 bases from J, with 5 bases in between. Germline assignment: CDR1 SNHLY and CDR2 FYNNEI. The CDR3 nucleotides read TGTGCCAGCAGTGAAGAGCGAGAAAAACTGTTTTTT. Protein: CASSEEREKLFF.

V is TRBV5-1 and J is TRBJ2-2; tentatively, D is TRBD2 (5 bases). This CDR3 region has 16 residues. CDR1 is SGHRS, CDR2 YFSETQ, per germline. The V end lost 0 bases, the J end lost 2 bases, and 11 bases lay between the germline ends. The CDR3 DNA is TGCGCCAGCAGCTTGGACGGGGTGGAAAACACCGGGGAGCTGTTTTTT. It translates to CASSLDGVENTGELFF.

Comment on this clone: Other nucleotide sequences from this sample produce the same CDR3. The rearrangement uses TRBV18 and TRBJ2-7; a possible D gene is TRBD1 (5 bases). The germline V gene encodes CDR1 KGHSH and CDR2 LQKENI. The CDR3 loop spans 13 amino acids. V lost 4 bases, J lost 3 bases, and 10 bases lay in between. The CDR3 nucleotides read TGTGCCAGCTCACGGCAGGACAACTACGAGCAGTACTTC. Amino acids: CASSRQDNYEQYF.

As for this clone: Other DNA variants within this sample encode the same CDR3. The chain is built from TRBV7-2 and TRBJ2-7, with 9 nucleotides matching TRBD1. The V and J ends lost 4 bases and 4 bases, in that order; junction bases with no gene match: 5. The CDR3 spans 14 residues. Germline V gene data show CDR1 as SGHTA and CDR2 as FQGNSA. The CDR3 region has the DNA TGTGCCAGCAGCTCACCGGGACAGGGTTACGAGCAGTACTTC. Its translation is CASSSPGQGYEQYF.

The V and J genes are TRBV6-5 and TRBJ2-7, with D possibly TRBD1 on 6 matching bases. This CDR3 has 14 amino acids. The V end was cut by 6 bases, the J end by 2 bases, with 14 bases between. Germline V gene data show CDR1 as MNHEY and CDR2 as SVGAGI. CDR3 residues: CASSIRRTAYEQYF. CDR3 nucleotides: TGTGCCAGCAGCATCAGGAGGACAGCCTACGAGCAGTACTTC.

The chain is built from TRBV7-9 and TRBJ2-1; the match to TRBD2 covers 9 bases. This CDR3 contains 14 residues. Losses at the gene ends were 4 bases for V and 5 bases for J; bases not matched to a gene: 3. Germline loops: CDR1 SEHNR, CDR2 FQNEAQ (reference sequence). The CDR3 reads CASSYSGSNNEQFF. The CDR3 coding sequence is TGTGCCAGCAGCTATAGCGGGAGTAACAATGAGCAGTTCTTC.

The chain carries TRBV7-3 and TRBJ2-2, with a possible D match to TRBD2 (6 bases). From germline, CDR1 is SGHTA and CDR2 FQGTGA. The CDR3 contains 16 residues. The V and J ends lost 5 bases and 0 bases respectively, with 13 bases between them. CDR3: CASSLLGGANTGELFF. CDR3 nucleotides: TGTGCCAGCAGCCTCCTGGGGGGAGCGAACACCGGGGAGCTGTTTTTT.

CDR3 residues: CASVRSGGSSYNEQFF. CDR3 DNA sequence: TGTGCCAGCGTACGGAGCGGCGGGAGCTCCTACAATGAGCAGTTCTTC. This chain connects TRBV11-1 to TRBJ2-1; 7 nucleotides agree with TRBD2. Germline CDR1 and CDR2: SGHAT and FQDESV (reference sequence). The CDR3 has 16 residues. V lost 8 bases, J lost 0 bases, and 10 bases stayed unmatched.

This clone appeared a few times. The V call is TRBV30, the J call TRBJ1-1, with 7 nucleotides matching TRBD1. V was pared by 2 bases and J by 1 base, with 7 bases of the junction left unmatched. This CDR3 is 15 amino acids long. From germline, CDR1 is GTSNPN and CDR2 SVGIG (reference sequence). CDR3 DNA sequence: TGTGCCTGGAGTAGACTGACAGGGAAGAACACTGAAGCTTTCTTT. This encodes CAWSRLTGKNTEAFF.

Details on this clone: Other DNA sequences in the same sample also yield this CDR3. The CDR3 region is CASSLGGTSSYEQYF. The CDR3 DNA reads as TGTGCCAGCAGCTTAGGAGGGACCAGCTCCTACGAGCAGTACTTC. The chain couples TRBV7-8 to TRBJ2-7; D is tentatively TRBD1 or TRBD2 (5 bases each). Germline values: CDR1 SGHVS, CDR2 FQNEAQ. This CDR3 has 15 amino acids. Trimming pared 1 base from V and 0 bases from J, leaving 10 bases between.

The chain recombines TRBV11-2 with TRBJ1-2; TRBD1 might be the D (5 bases). There are 16 residues in the CDR3. The germline CDR1 and CDR2 sequences are SGHAT and FQNNGV. The V end was cut by 8 bases, the J end by 0 bases, with 19 bases between. The CDR3 DNA sequence: TGTGCCAGCCACCCCCTGGGGCGGCCAACTAACTATGGCTACACCTTC. Its translation is CASHPLGRPTNYGYTF.

The V and J genes are TRBV14 and TRBJ2-1; D is uncertain. The CDR3 consists of 14 residues. Trimming removed 3 bases at V and 5 bases at J, with 11 bases between. Germline V gene lookup returns CDR1 SGHDN and CDR2 FVKESK. The CDR3 sequence is CASSHRPTHNEQFF. Here the CDR3 DNA reads TGTGCCAGCAGCCACAGGCCAACGCACAATGAGCAGTTCTTC.

This rearrangement joins TRBV11-2 to TRBJ2-6; D gene unclear. Germline V gene sequence: CDR1 SGHAT, CDR2 FQNNGV. This CDR3 is 14 amino acids long. Trimming took 6 bases from V and 0 from J, leaving 6 bases between them. The CDR3 loop reads CASRETSGANVLTF. The DNA of the CDR3 is TGTGCCAGCAGAGAAACCTCTGGGGCCAACGTCCTGACTTTC. The full variable domain, its missing parts supplied by reference TRBV11-2 and TRBJ2-6, is EAGVAQSPRYKIIEKRQSVAFWCNPISGHATLYWYQQILGQGPKLLIQFQNNGVVDDSQLPKDRFSAERLKGVDSTLKIQPAKLEDSAVYLCASRETSGANVLTFGAGSRLTVL.

This clone showed up just once. The sample holds other DNA sequences that translate to the same CDR3. The chain has TRBV7-2 and TRBJ2-7; D remains ambiguous. There are 14 residues in the CDR3. V was clipped by 1 base and J by 2 bases, with 9 bases between them. Germline CDR1 reads SGHTA; CDR2 reads FQGNSA. The CDR3 spells CASSLGGGPYEQYF. CDR3 bases: TGTGCCAGCAGCTTAGGGGGTGGACCCTACGAGCAGTACTTC.

The chain couples TRBV5-4 to TRBJ1-2, with 12 bases aligning to TRBD1. V shed 3 bases and J 6 bases; nucleotides not matched to a gene: 6. Germline CDR1 is SGHNT and CDR2 is YYREEE (reference sequence). This CDR3 region has 15 residues. The CDR3 reads CASSWRGQGADGYTF. The CDR3 bases are TGTGCCAGCAGCTGGAGGGGACAGGGGGCTGATGGCTACACCTTC.

The V gene is TRBV5-5, the J gene TRBJ2-3; D gene uncertain. With 1 base removed from V and 1 base from J, the gap between germline ends came to 10 bases. CDR1 and CDR2 from the germline V gene are SGHKS and YYEKEE (reference sequence). The CDR3 contains 15 residues. The CDR3 DNA sequence: TGTGCCAGCAGCTTGATTGAGCGTGGCACAGATACGCAGTATTTT. As protein: CASSLIERGTDTQYF.

As concerns this clone: This same CDR3 is encoded by further DNA sequences in the sample. The genes are TRBV27 and TRBJ2-5; D is unresolved. CDR1 and CDR2 from the germline V gene are MNHEY and SMNVEV (reference sequence). The germline V and J ends were trimmed by 2 bases and 1 base, with 5 bases remaining between them. CDR3 length equals 13 residues. The CDR3 here is CASSLPPQETQYF. CDR3 bases: TGTGCCAGCAGTTTACCCCCCCAAGAGACCCAGTACTTC.